This TCR beta chain was sequenced in a study of T-cell memory formation after mild COVID-19. Overall study: Each donor largely had its own TCR clusters. Notes on the study in general: The study found balanced CD4/CD8 in clones contracting day 15 to 85 and a CD4+ lean in later expanders. Mostly located in CM and EM were contracting CD4+ clones, with contracting CD8+ clones located in EMRA.

This clonotype was found many times. As yet, its antigen is unknown. The CDR3 is made up of 15 amino acids. Germline V gene data show CDR1 as MNHEY and CDR2 as SVGAGI. V was clipped by 5 bases and J by 0 bases, with 11 bases between them. Constant-segment primers served in 5'RACE that generated TCR alpha and TCR beta cDNA libraries bearing sample barcodes and UMIs. From the 5' RACE reads, TCRdb called clonotypes with MiXCR, one entry per CDR3 protein. The table has around 340,000 distinct CDR3 sequences, 13% to 15% seen once. This TCR was recovered from a man younger than 35 who had mild COVID-19 (a few samples of this study predate the infection). Cell type and time point are not known. The V and J genes are TRBV6-5 and TRBJ2-1; D unresolved. The sample comprised PBMCs or a T cell subset sorted from them (not recorded which). The CDR3 nucleotides are TGTGCCAGCAGTGCCTCGACCCTCTCCTACAATGAGCAGTTCTTC. Translating it yields CASSASTLSYNEQFF.